This TCR beta chain was identified during a study of CD8 T cells in Susac syndrome. As for the study in general: Within the sequenced Susac syndrome patient group, about six exhibited active disease and eight were in remission.

There are a few counts of this clonotype. TCR beta sequencing was performed on blood CD8+ and CD4+ T cells. When the RNA was reverse transcribed, random hexamers were used with an input of 0.5 to 1 ug. MiXCR was run by TCRdb on the immunoSEQ multiplex PCR reads, yielding one entry per CDR3 protein. The sample holds under 200,000 distinct CDR3 sequences, around 90% seen once. The CDR3 is made up of 14 amino acids. CDR1 and CDR2 from the germline V gene are LGHDT and YNNKEL (reference sequence). V was trimmed by 0 bases and J by 4 bases, leaving 7 bases between them. This sequence originates from a human donor with Susac syndrome. This chain links TRBV3-1 with TRBJ2-1; no definite D call. The sample taken for sequencing was CD4+ T cells from PBMCs. CDR3: CASSQDAAYNEQFF. The CDR3 coding sequence is TGTGCCAGCAGCCAAGATGCGGCTTACAATGAGCAGTTCTTC.